This T cell receptor (beta chain) was recorded in a study of CD8 T cells in Susac syndrome (dated by TCRdb to between 2018 and 2021). Background for the entire study: Among the Susac syndrome patients who were sequenced, clinically active disease was present in over 5 and clinical remission was observed in fewer than 10. Repertoire sequencing was used to test whether CD8+ T cell activation and differentiation in Susac syndrome was antigen driven. Susac syndrome patients were therapy-naive, on corticosteroids (some also receiving IVIg), or on IVIg alone at blood withdrawal.

From cysteine to phenylalanine, the CDR3 is 15 amino acids long. The retained sequence is limited to the CDR3, 45 bases, with the frame set at the first base. V is trimmed back by 5 bases and J by 4 bases, and the junction contains 3 bases that no gene match accounts for. CDR1 and CDR2 are read off the germline V gene as SGHTA and FQGNSA. As concerns this clonotype: This clone's antigen is unknown. No much larger clone is present one base from it, and per-base qualities are unavailable.

Points the paper makes about the study in general: The TCR sequencing and HLA analysis was acknowledged to have included a relatively small number of individuals. In the CD4+ T cell repertoire of Susac syndrome patients, clonal expansion was not detected.

RNA was extracted with the RNeasy kit and roughly 0.45 to 1 ug was reverse transcribed using random hexamers. The immunoSEQ multiplex PCR assay, which covers 54 Vbeta and 13 Jbeta segments, was used to amplify TCR beta CDR3 regions. Bias from PCR amplification was corrected by using a synthetic template baseline for primer optimization and for computational correction. In the original analysis: Reads were annotated to V, D and J genes according to IMGT and were analyzed with immunoSEQ Analyzer, with only productive sequences retained. Clonality was calculated as one minus the Shannon entropy normalized by log2 of the number of productive unique sequences. Public and private clones were assessed among the 100 most prevalent clones of each patient and control. Clones were defined as Susac-specific when absent from the healthy and MS cohorts, from roughly 1,100 published viral clones and from other ImmuneACCESS disease sequences. The raw public reads went through TCRdb reprocessing: fastp at Q25, MiXCR clone calling, in-frame beta chains kept. CDR3 protein duplicates are merged, each entry listing the most common genes and DNA. Clone size and V and J calls follow TCRdb, not the original study. Across this sample there are under 200,000 distinct CDR3 sequences, with 95% to 97% seen only once. The ten top clones hold about 0.13% of the sample.

Peripheral blood CD8+ and CD4+ T cells from healthy donors, Susac syndrome patients and multiple sclerosis patients were profiled by high-throughput TCR beta sequencing. Recently defined diagnostic criteria for definite or probable disease were met by the Susac syndrome patients. Bulk CD8+ and CD4+ T cells were purified by magnetic negative isolation, while CD8+ TEMRA cells were enriched using FACS. Blood was collected in EDTA tubes and processed within 24 hours, with PBMCs isolated through density gradient centrifugation. PBMCs destined for TCR sequencing were cryopreserved in liquid nitrogen and later thawed in a 37 °C water bath. A purity of at least 90% was achieved for sorted or isolated CD4+, CD8+ and CD8+ TEMRA cells.

The chain uses TRBV7-2 and TRBJ2-7; TRBD2 aligns with 15 central bases. The receptor was isolated from a human donor with Susac syndrome. The sequenced material came from CD4+ T cells from PBMCs. The nucleotide sequence is TGTGCCAGCAGCCCGGGACTAGCGGGAGGATACGAGCAGTACTTC. This yields the protein CASSPGLAGGYEQYF.